The TCR beta chain under discussion was sequenced for a study of cytomegalovirus exposure and HLA in healthy donors. Study conclusions and caveats: Later work found most CMV-associated TCR beta chains apparently HLA-restricted. An assumption of roughly uniform sequencing depth across donors underlay the presence/absence analyses.

As for this clone: As yet, its antigen is unknown.

Everyone who donated was a healthy bone marrow donor. PCR involved 60 Vbeta and 13 Jbeta primers. The method was immunoSEQ multiplex PCR; TCRdb's version includes in-frame clones alone and lacks a portion of them. This table holds around 140,000 clones, roughly three quarters found once. Germline V CDR1 and CDR2: SGHTA, FQGNSA. Trimming cost V 3 bases and J 3 bases; bases outside gene matches: 3. The CDR3 length is 15 residues. The chain joins TRBV7-2 to TRBJ2-5; TRBD1 matches at 11 bases. The receptor was isolated from a woman aged 40-49 years in good health and CMV-seronegative. Sequencing input: PBMCs. The CDR3 region is CASSLDRGREETQYF. DNA of the CDR3: TGTGCCAGCAGCTTGGACAGGGGGCGCGAAGAGACCCAGTACTTC.